This TCR beta chain appears in the sequencing data of a study of T-cell reconstitution after alpha-beta-depleted transplantation in children. Unique molecular identifiers were used to barcode this TCRbeta library. TCRdb reprocessed the PCR reads with MiXCR, giving one entry per CDR3 protein. The sample lists about 270,000 distinct CDR3 sequences, more than 8% occurring once. Germline V gene data show CDR1 as MNHNS and CDR2 as SASEGT. Trimming stripped 6 bases from V and 2 bases from J, with 10 bases between. This CDR3 is 13 amino acids long. This TCR was sampled from a human donor who donated a stem cell graft to a child with SCID. Sequenced here: PBMCs from the stem cell graft donor, sampled from the stem cell graft. The chain recombines TRBV6-1 with TRBJ2-5; no clear D. CDR3 in amino acids: CASSKLTQETQYF. The CDR3 nucleotides read TGTGCCAGCAGCAAGCTAACACAAGAGACCCAGTACTTC.